The clone carrying this T cell receptor beta chain has a handful of counts. Its target is not known. The J segment lost 0 bases and the V segment lost 0 bases, leaving 2 bases of the junction unmatched. CDR1 and CDR2 from the germline V gene are MNHEY and SMNVEV (reference sequence). This CDR3 has 15 residues. This entry belongs to a study of molecular identifiers for immune sequencing clone quantification. Points from the study as a whole: Single-cell amounts of spiked Jurkat TCR RNA were reportedly detectable among approximately 1 million naive cells. Shared barcodes on identical TCR molecules could underestimate the sizes of highly expanded clones.

TCRdb reanalysed the PCR reads using MiXCR and keeps one entry per CDR3 protein. The data show 60,000 to 70,000 distinct CDR3 sequences, 15% to 20% seen once. Sequencing libraries of naive CD8 cells derived from roughly 20,000 to 1,000,000 sorted cells with 10%, 30% or 50% RNA. Isolation of naive CD8 T cells was achieved by sorting on a CD8+CD4-CCR7+CD45RA+ phenotype. V gene TRBV27 combines with J gene TRBJ2-7, with 7 bases aligning to TRBD1. The source of this sequence is a human donor in good health. Some libraries in this study had Jurkat cell RNA spiked in. Sequencing was done on a sample of naive CD8+ T cells from blood, with Jurkat cell RNA spiked in. Specified subset: FACS-sorted CD8+CD4-CCR7+CD45RA+ naive T cells. CDR3: CASSLSRGSSYEQYF. For the CDR3, the DNA is TGTGCCAGCAGTTTATCCAGGGGGTCCTCCTACGAGCAGTACTTC.